This T cell receptor (beta chain) originates from a study of T cell responses to AZD1222 COVID-19 vaccine. Regarding the study as a whole: At 160-218 and 743-854, vaccine-associated CD4 TCRs were dominant, and they spanned spike.

Concerning this clone itself: What it recognizes is unknown.

Only in-frame clones appear in the TCRdb table, and some are missing; sequencing was by immunoSEQ multiplex PCR. The table shows 140,000 to 150,000 clones, with about 91% occurring only once. The CDR3 is 13 amino acids. V was cut by 4 bases and J by 9 bases, with 14 bases left in between. In germline, CDR1 is SGHNT, CDR2 YYREEE (reference sequence). The TCR sequence derives from an adult in good health. The chain carries TRBV5-4 and TRBJ2-1, with D tentatively TRBD1 or TRBD2 (5 bases each). The specimen was peripheral blood, collected on day 0 of AZD1222 vaccination. Here the CDR3 reads CASSRLGAGEQFF. CDR3 DNA: TGTGCCAGCAGCCGACTCGGGGCGGGTGAGCAGTTCTTC.